This passage covers 32 T cell receptor beta chains from one sample sequenced in a study of PD-L1 blockade in urothelial cancer. The protocol was immunoSEQ multiplex PCR, while the TCRdb copy is restricted to in-frame clones and leaves out a portion. The data show more than 45,000 clones, with around 79% seen just once and roughly 4% held by the top ten. The sample's time point: pretreatment peripheral blood. Sequencing was performed on PBMCs, taken around atezolizumab (anti-PD-L1) treatment. Receptors originate from a man in his 70s with urothelial cancer.

The chain links TRBV4-1 to TRBJ2-5, with TRBD2 matching 11 bases. The CDR3 length is 17 residues. Trimming took 0 bases from V and 5 from J; bases not matched to a gene: 8. In germline, CDR1 is MGHRA, CDR2 YSYEKL. CDR3 region: CASSQEGGLAGGETQYF. The CDR3 coding sequence is TGCGCCAGCAGCCAAGAAGGTGGGCTAGCGGGAGGCGAGACCCAGTACTTC.

V gene TRBV18 combines with J gene TRBJ2-1, with TRBD1 matching 7 bases. The CDR3 loop spans 13 amino acids. The germline V gene encodes CDR1 KGHSH and CDR2 LQKENI. V trimming: 3 bases; J trimming: 5 bases; junction bases outside the gene matches: 1. The CDR3 loop reads CASSPDRHNEQFF. In DNA, the CDR3 is TGTGCCAGCTCACCGGACAGGCACAATGAGCAGTTCTTC.

The chain uses TRBV27 and TRBJ1-6; D call uncertain. This CDR3 spans 15 amino acids. From germline, CDR1 is MNHEY and CDR2 SMNVEV (reference sequence). Trimming took off 3 bases at V and 0 bases at J, with 6 bases between the two ends. The CDR3: CASSLGSSYNSPLHF. DNA for the CDR3: TGTGCCAGCAGTTTGGGGAGCTCCTATAATTCACCCCTCCACTTT.

This sequence joins TRBV28 and TRBJ1-1; TRBD1 is a possible D gene (6 bases). CDR1 is MDHEN and CDR2 is SYDVKM in the germline V gene. This CDR3 is 15 amino acids long. The ends were cut back, 0 bases at V and 3 bases at J, with 11 bases in the middle. In DNA form, the CDR3 reads TGTGCCAGCAGTTTATGGACAGGACAGTACACTGAAGCTTTCTTT. Protein product: CASSLWTGQYTEAFF.

V is TRBV15 and J is TRBJ2-7, with 12 positions matching TRBD1. The CDR3 extends over 14 amino acids. CDR1 and CDR2 from the germline V gene are LNHNV and YYDKDF (reference sequence). After removal of 5 bases from V and 6 bases from J, the junction contained 5 bases not matched to a gene. The CDR3 is CATSPGTGGAEQYF. The DNA of the CDR3 is TGTGCCACCAGCCCCGGGACAGGGGGCGCCGAGCAGTACTTC. Combining the CDR3 with reference TRBV15 and TRBJ2-7 gives the whole variable domain DAMVIQNPRYQVTQFGKPVTLSCSQTLNHNVMYWYQQKSSQAPKLLFHYYDKDFNNEADTPDNFQSRRPNTSFCFLDIRSPGLGDTAMYLCATSPGTGGAEQYFGPGTRLTVT.

The chain couples TRBV18 to TRBJ1-1, with D perhaps TRBD1 (6 bases). The CDR3 sequence is 15 residues long. Trimming stripped 1 base from V and 7 bases from J, with 16 bases between. The germline gives CDR1 KGHSH, CDR2 LQKENI. The DNA of the CDR3 is TGTGCCAGCTCACCACAGAGGGGGGGTACGGATGAAGCTTTCTTT. Translating gives CASSPQRGGTDEAFF.

J is TRBJ2-2 and V is TRBV7-6; 9 bases agree with TRBD2. The CDR3 runs 16 residues. V lost 3 bases, J lost 4 bases, and 6 bases stayed unmatched. The V gene's germline CDR1 is SGHVS and CDR2 FNYEAQ. The DNA of the CDR3 is TGTGCCAGCAGCTTTTTAGCGGGGGATCCCACCGGGGAGCTGTTTTTT. Translating it yields CASSFLAGDPTGELFF.

V is TRBV6-5 and J is TRBJ2-1, with D unclear. From germline, CDR1 is MNHEY and CDR2 SVGAGI. CDR3 length: 14 residues. V was clipped by 2 bases and J by 8 bases, with 13 bases between them. The CDR3 reads CASSYQWAQDEQFF. In DNA form, the CDR3 reads TGTGCCAGCAGTTACCAGTGGGCCCAGGATGAGCAGTTCTTC.

The rearrangement uses TRBV11-2 and TRBJ2-5; D is possibly TRBD2 (7 bases). The CDR3 runs to 16 residues. The V end lost 1 base, the J end lost 1 base, and 13 bases lay between the germline ends. Germline lookup yields CDR1 SGHAT and CDR2 FQNNGV. The CDR3 region has the DNA TGTGCCAGCAGCTTAGGCCGGGGGGCATCCCAAGAGACCCAGTACTTC. Its protein is CASSLGRGASQETQYF.

The count of this clone is one. The chain links TRBV4-3 to TRBJ1-4, with a weak D call TRBD1 (5 bases). V shed 3 bases and J shed 4 bases, with 12 bases lying between them. CDR1 LGHNA and CDR2 YSLEER come from the germline V gene. The CDR3 totals 15 residues. As DNA, the CDR3 is TGCGCCAGCAGCCATGGCGGGGCAGTTAATGAAAAACTGTTTTTT. Its translation is CASSHGGAVNEKLFF.

This clone has just a few counts. The genes are TRBV19 and TRBJ1-2; TRBD1 matches 7 bases. CDR3 length: 14 residues. V lost 3 bases to trimming and J lost 0 bases; unmatched junction nucleotides: 1. Germline CDR1 reads LNHDA; CDR2 reads SQIVND (reference sequence). For the CDR3, the DNA is TGTGCCAGTAGTATCGGACAGGCTAACTATGGCTACACCTTC. Its protein product is CASSIGQANYGYTF.

The chain uses TRBV4-3 and TRBJ2-2, with D uncertain. This CDR3 is 13 amino acids long. Per germline, CDR1 LGHNA and CDR2 YSLEER. V dropped 1 base and J dropped 5 bases, with 5 bases sitting between them. CDR3 coding DNA: TGCGCCAGCAGCCAAGTCGGGACCGGGGAGCTGTTTTTT. Its translation: CASSQVGTGELFF.

This chain links TRBV5-1 with TRBJ2-5; D is ambiguous. Germline values: CDR1 SGHRS, CDR2 YFSETQ. V lost 3 bases and J lost 4, with 13 bases in between. The CDR3 extends over 14 amino acids. The CDR3: CASSSPFTGETQYF. In DNA form, the CDR3 reads TGCGCCAGCAGCTCCCCGTTCACGGGAGAGACCCAGTACTTC. Looking up the rest from reference TRBV5-1 and TRBJ2-5 gives the full variable domain: KAGVTQTPRYLIKTRGQQVTLSCSPISGHRSVSWYQQTPGQGLQFLFEYFSETQRNKGNFPGRFSGRQFSNSRSEMNVSTLELGDSALYLCASSSPFTGETQYFGPGTRLLVL.

V is TRBV27 and J is TRBJ2-7, with a tentative D call TRBD1 (5 bases). Looked up from germline, CDR1 is MNHEY and CDR2 is SMNVEV (reference sequence). The V and J ends lost 4 bases and 0 bases respectively, with 13 bases between them. This CDR3 region has 15 residues. CDR3 nucleotides: TGTGCCAGCAGTTCCCCCCAAAGGGGCTCCTACGAGCAGTACTTC. This translates into CASSSPQRGSYEQYF.

The V and J genes are TRBV7-2 and TRBJ2-7; 9 positions agree with TRBD2. The V segment lost 0 bases and the J segment 1 base; nucleotides outside the gene matches: 4. The CDR3 has 16 residues. Germline lookup yields CDR1 SGHTA and CDR2 FQGNSA. CDR3 bases: TGTGCCAGCAGCTTAGCTGCGACTAGCGGATCCTACGAGCAGTACTTC. It translates to CASSLAATSGSYEQYF.

The V and J genes are TRBV5-1 and TRBJ2-7; tentative D call: TRBD1 (5 bases). The CDR3 is 13 amino acids. Germline CDR1 SGHRS, CDR2 YFSETQ. The V and J ends lost 2 bases and 4 bases respectively, with 10 bases between them. CDR3 loop: CASSLAGLYEQYF. The DNA for the CDR3 is TGCGCCAGCAGCTTAGCAGGGCTGTACGAGCAGTACTTC.

This rearrangement joins TRBV6-5 to TRBJ2-5; D is perhaps TRBD1 (6 bases). From germline, CDR1 is MNHEY and CDR2 SVGAGI. This CDR3 is built from 11 residues. The germline V and J ends were trimmed by 10 bases and 6 bases, with 12 bases remaining between them. The DNA of the CDR3 is TGTGCCACCTTCAGGGGACAGACCCAGTACTTC. Translated, it gives CATFRGQTQYF.

The V and J genes are TRBV19 and TRBJ2-2; possible D gene TRBD1, 6 bases. The CDR3 spans 13 residues. The V end lost 9 bases, the J end lost 7 bases, and 15 bases lay between the germline ends. Germline V gene data show CDR1 as LNHDA and CDR2 as SQIVND (reference sequence). The CDR3 loop reads CASAQGAGGELFF. The DNA of the CDR3 is TGTGCCAGCGCACAGGGCGCGGGCGGGGAGCTGTTTTTT.

V gene TRBV4-3 combines with J gene TRBJ1-3; D not resolved. V was clipped by 1 base and J by 1 base, with 14 bases between them. CDR1 LGHNA and CDR2 YSLEER come from the germline V gene. The CDR3 consists of 17 residues. The CDR3 region has the DNA TGCGCCAGCAGCCAAGTTCCCGCAGCGGGATCTGGAAACACCATATATTTT. It codes for CASSQVPAAGSGNTIYF.

The gene calls are TRBV28 and TRBJ2-3, with a weak D call TRBD2 (5 bases). V lost 5 bases and J 4 bases, leaving 13 bases between the germline ends. Looked up from germline, CDR1 is MDHEN and CDR2 is SYDVKM. The CDR3 covers 14 residues. The CDR3 is CASSPGFRADTQYF. For the CDR3, the DNA is TGTGCCAGCAGTCCGGGATTTCGCGCAGATACGCAGTATTTT.

This clone was recorded a few times. This chain links TRBV9 with TRBJ2-1, with 9 bases matching TRBD2. Trimming removed 1 base from V and 9 bases from J; junction bases left unmatched: 14. Germline values: CDR1 SGDLS, CDR2 YYNGEE. CDR3 length equals 17 residues. The chain's CDR3 is CASSVQLAGITAAEQFF. CDR3 nucleotide sequence: TGTGCCAGCAGCGTACAACTAGCGGGCATCACTGCGGCTGAGCAGTTCTTC.

The V gene is TRBV7-6, the J gene TRBJ1-4; the D is unclear. The CDR3 loop spans 14 amino acids. In germline, CDR1 is SGHVS, CDR2 FNYEAQ. Trimming cost V 5 bases and J 7 bases, with 14 bases left between them. In DNA form, the CDR3 reads TGTGCCAGCAGCCCCCGGGAGTGGGGTGAAAAACTGTTTTTT. Translated: CASSPREWGEKLFF. The full variable domain, rest sourced from reference TRBV7-6 and TRBJ1-4, is GAGVSQSPRYKVTKRGQDVALRCDPISGHVSLYWYRQALGQGPEFLTYFNYEAQQDKSGLPNDRFSAERPEGSISTLTIQRTEQRDSAMYRCASSPREWGEKLFFGSGTQLSVL.

As concerns this clone: This sample includes further DNA sequences coding for the same CDR3. The chain carries TRBV7-3 and TRBJ2-3; 8 nucleotides match TRBD2. The CDR3 runs 15 residues. The ends lost 5 bases at V and 2 bases at J; junction bases unmatched: 6. The V gene's germline CDR1 is SGHTA and CDR2 FQGTGA. The CDR3 spells CASSPRGGDTDTQYF. CDR3 coding DNA: TGTGCCAGCAGCCCCCGGGGGGGCGACACAGATACGCAGTATTTT.

Only one count was recorded for this clone. This chain links TRBV28 with TRBJ1-1; D ambiguous. This CDR3 region has 13 residues. V was clipped by 6 bases and J by 5 bases, with 13 bases between them. Germline-derived CDR1 and CDR2 are MDHEN and SYDVKM. The chain's CDR3 is CASRPTVPTEAFF. The CDR3 DNA follows: TGTGCCAGCAGGCCAACAGTGCCTACTGAAGCTTTCTTT.

The rearrangement joins TRBV7-8 to TRBJ2-3; D perhaps matches TRBD1 (5 bases). Germline V gene sequence: CDR1 SGHVS, CDR2 FQNEAQ. The CDR3 sequence is 13 residues long. Trimming shortened V by 5 bases and J by 6 bases, and 12 bases separated the two germline ends. The CDR3 sequence: CASSVQGYDTQYF. The CDR3 DNA reads as TGTGCCAGCAGCGTCCAGGGTTACGATACGCAGTATTTT. The complete variable domain, with remaining parts taken from reference TRBV7-8 and TRBJ2-3, reads GAGVSQSPRYKVAKRGQDVALRCDPISGHVSLFWYQQALGQGPEFLTYFQNEAQLDKSGLPSDRFFAERPEGSVSTLKIQRTQQEDSAVYLCASSVQGYDTQYFGPGTRLTVL.

The CDR3 sequence: CASSTQGRAIVTEAFF. CDR3 DNA sequence: TGTGCCAGCAGCACCCAGGGGCGTGCCATCGTCACTGAAGCTTTCTTT. The chain combines TRBV7-2 with TRBJ1-1, with a possible D match to TRBD1 (6 bases). This CDR3 has 16 amino acids. Trimming took off 5 bases at V and 4 bases at J, with 20 bases between the two ends. The V gene's germline CDR1 is SGHTA and CDR2 FQGNSA.

The rearrangement links TRBV4-2 to TRBJ1-1; D is unresolved. Trimming removed 1 base from V and 3 bases from J, with 12 bases in between. The CDR3 contains 15 residues. CDR1 and CDR2 from the germline V gene are LGHNA and YNFKEQ. CDR3 nucleotides: TGTGCCAGCAGCCAAGTCGGGGAGGCGGACACTGAAGCTTTCTTT. Encoded protein: CASSQVGEADTEAFF.

The chain combines TRBV5-1 with TRBJ1-5; 9 positions match TRBD1. The CDR3 spans 15 residues. The V gene's germline CDR1 is SGHRS and CDR2 YFSETQ. The ends lost 3 bases at V and 7 bases at J; junction bases unmatched: 8. The DNA for the CDR3 is TGCGCCAGCAGCTCCGGGACAGGGAATCGACAGCCCCAGCATTTT. Protein sequence: CASSSGTGNRQPQHF.

V is TRBV28 and J is TRBJ1-5, with TRBD1 identical over 8 bases. With 5 bases clipped from V and 4 bases from J, the junction kept 7 bases outside the gene matches. Germline assignment: CDR1 MDHEN and CDR2 SYDVKM. This CDR3 has 15 amino acids. CDR3 nucleotides: TGTGCCAGCAGTCGGGGACAGGCGGTTAATCAGCCCCAGCATTTT. Its protein is CASSRGQAVNQPQHF.

The rearrangement uses TRBV5-1 and TRBJ2-6; the match to TRBD1 covers 10 bases. Per the germline V gene, CDR1 is SGHRS and CDR2 is YFSETQ. Losses at the gene ends were 4 bases for V and 2 bases for J; bases not matched to a gene: 12. The CDR3 has 19 amino acids. CDR3 sequence (DNA): TGCGCCAGCAGCCCTCGCCGGGACAGGGGTCGTCCTGGGGCCAACGTCCTGACTTTC. It translates to CASSPRRDRGRPGANVLTF.

This clone was counted ten times or more. V gene TRBV30 combines with J gene TRBJ1-5; D unclear. The V end lost 3 bases, the J end lost 12 bases, and 15 bases lay between the germline ends. This CDR3 spans 12 amino acids. Per the germline V gene, CDR1 is GTSNPN and CDR2 is SVGIG (reference sequence). The DNA of the CDR3 is TGTGCCTGGAGCCCGAAAGGAGGCATCCAGCATTTT. It codes for CAWSPKGGIQHF. The full variable domain, completed using reference TRBV30 and TRBJ1-5, is SQTIHQWPATLVQPVGSPLSLECTVEGTSNPNLYWYRQAAGRGLQLLFYSVGIGQISSEVPQNLSASRPQDRQFILSSKKLLLSDSGFYLCAWSPKGGIQHFGDGTRLSIL.

This clone showed up just a few times. The J gene is TRBJ2-5, the V gene TRBV5-1; perhaps TRBD2 as D (6 bases). V lost 0 bases to trimming and J lost 4 bases, with 13 bases between them. This CDR3 spans 15 amino acids. Germline V CDR1 and CDR2: SGHRS, YFSETQ. The DNA for the CDR3 is TGCGCCAGCAGCTTGGGAGCTAGCGAGGGAGAGACCCAGTACTTC. It yields the protein CASSLGASEGETQYF. Full variable domain (outside the CDR3, taken from reference TRBV5-1 and TRBJ2-5): KAGVTQTPRYLIKTRGQQVTLSCSPISGHRSVSWYQQTPGQGLQFLFEYFSETQRNKGNFPGRFSGRQFSNSRSEMNVSTLELGDSALYLCASSLGASEGETQYFGPGTRLLVL.